This is a list of T cell receptor beta chains from one sample in a study of cytomegalovirus exposure and HLA in healthy donors. TCRdb's table, derived via immunoSEQ multiplex PCR, lists solely in-frame clones and lacks some. The data contain about 160,000 clones, over 60% of them seen just once; the ten biggest clones take up about 1%. The material sequenced was PBMCs. These receptors all stem from a woman between 45 and 65 years old in good health and CMV-seropositive. The CDR3 runs from the conserved cysteine through the conserved F or W. Fields, in order: V gene, J gene, clone size, D gene, CDR3 protein, CDR3 DNA. A D gene is named only where the DNA matches it firmly. Size tells how often a clone was seen (once, few, many) or the class of an expanded clone, and some rows leave it out.

>TRBV7-6|TRBJ2-5|.|.
CASSLGSARVAQYF
TGTGCCAGCAGCTTAGGTAGCGCCCGGGTGGCCCAGTACTTC
>TRBV7-2|TRBJ2-3|.|TRBD2
CASSFSTSGVTHF
TGTGCCAGCAGCTTTTCGACTAGCGGGGTAACGCATTTT
>TRBV13|TRBJ2-1|.|TRBD2
CASSLGRRGGNEQFF
TGTGCCAGCAGCTTAGGCAGGCGGGGGGGCAATGAGCAGTTCTTC
>TRBV19|TRBJ2-7|once|TRBD2
CASSNEAGGTYEQYF
TGTGCCAGTAGTAATGAAGCGGGAGGGACCTACGAGCAGTACTTC
>TRBV7-9|TRBJ1-4|.|TRBD1
CASSLARTGGGWEKLFF
TGTGCCAGCAGCCTAGCCCGGACAGGGGGCGGTTGGGAAAAACTGTTTTTT
>TRBV7-2|TRBJ2-3|few|TRBD2
CASSLFRTSGTDTQYF
TGTGCCAGCAGCTTATTCCGGACTAGCGGGACAGATACGCAGTATTTT
>TRBV6-1|TRBJ1-2|.|.
CASSESLQGGNYGYTF
TGTGCCAGCAGTGAAAGCCTTCAAGGAGGTAACTATGGCTACACCTTC
>TRBV29-1|TRBJ1-4|.|.
CSVVGGGEKLFF
TGCAGCGTTGTTGGTGGAGGGGAAAAACTGTTTTTT
>TRBV28|TRBJ2-6|.|TRBD1
CASSSSGTGLSGANVLTF
TGTGCCAGCAGTTCCTCCGGGACAGGACTCTCTGGGGCCAACGTCCTGACTTTC
>TRBV2|TRBJ1-5|.|.
CASSERLSQPQHF
TGTGCCAGCAGTGAACGTTTGAGTCAGCCCCAGCATTTT
>TRBV9|TRBJ2-1|.|TRBD2
CASSVSGGTYNEQFF
TGTGCCAGCAGCGTTAGCGGGGGAACCTACAATGAGCAGTTCTTC
>TRBV28|TRBJ1-1|.|.
CASSLVTGESSMNTEAFF
TGTGCCAGCAGTTTAGTCACAGGTGAAAGTTCCATGAACACTGAAGCTTTCTTT
>TRBV28|TRBJ2-5|once|TRBD1
CASSPSPGQGQETQYF
TGTGCCAGCAGTCCCTCCCCCGGACAGGGACAAGAGACCCAGTACTTC
>TRBV10-3|TRBJ2-3|.|TRBD2
CAISRAGGNTDTQYF
TGTGCCATCAGCCGAGCGGGAGGGAACACAGATACGCAGTATTTT
>TRBV5-1|TRBJ2-1|.|TRBD2
CASRRAGGPEQFF
TGCGCCAGCAGGCGAGCGGGGGGGCCTGAGCAGTTCTTC
>TRBV5-3|TRBJ2-7|.|TRBD2
CASLFGLAGGEQYF
TGTGCCAGCCTCTTCGGACTAGCGGGGGGCGAGCAGTACTTC
>TRBV19|TRBJ2-2|.|.
CATPRGTGELFF
TGTGCCACCCCAAGGGGCACCGGGGAGCTGTTTTTT
>TRBV18|TRBJ2-1|few|.
CASSPYYYEQFF
TGTGCCAGCTCACCATACTACTATGAGCAGTTCTTC
>TRBV9|TRBJ2-2|few|TRBD2
CASTGGGPTGELFF
TGTGCCAGCACCGGGGGGGGCCCCACCGGGGAGCTGTTTTTT
>TRBV11-2|TRBJ2-1|.|.
CASTPRVNEQFF
TGTGCCAGCACCCCTCGGGTCAATGAGCAGTTCTTC
>TRBV29-1|TRBJ2-7|.|TRBD1
CSVDEGTVPHEQYF
TGCAGCGTTGACGAAGGGACAGTTCCACACGAGCAGTACTTC
>TRBV6-4|TRBJ1-2|.|TRBD1
CASSSQGSGYTF
TGTGCCAGCAGCTCACAGGGGTCTGGCTACACCTTC
>TRBV2|TRBJ1-1|few|.
CASSEAAHDGGTEAFF
TGTGCCAGCAGTGAAGCGGCCCACGACGGGGGCACTGAAGCTTTCTTT
>TRBV7-2|TRBJ2-7|.|TRBD1
CASSLEGTGNSYEQYF
TGTGCCAGCAGCTTAGAAGGGACAGGGAATTCCTACGAGCAGTACTTC
>TRBV4-1|TRBJ2-2|.|.
CASSQEGKGLNVRTGELFF
TGCGCCAGCAGCCAGGAGGGGAAGGGCTTGAACGTTAGAACCGGGGAGCTGTTTTTT
>TRBV14|TRBJ2-7|.|TRBD2
CASSRSGGTYEQYF
TGTGCCAGCAGCCGCAGCGGGGGGACCTACGAGCAGTACTTC
>TRBV7-9|TRBJ2-5|.|TRBD1
CASSRTGAREETQYF
TGTGCCAGCAGCAGGACAGGGGCCCGGGAAGAGACCCAGTACTTC
>TRBV2|TRBJ1-1|.|.
CASSTQTGTEAFF
TGTGCCAGCAGCACCCAGACAGGTACTGAAGCTTTCTTT
>TRBV19|TRBJ1-4|few|.
CASSRETNEKLFF
TGTGCCAGTAGTCGGGAGACTAATGAAAAACTGTTTTTT
>TRBV28|TRBJ2-7|.|TRBD1
CASSAVGTVSYEQYF
TGTGCCAGCAGTGCCGTGGGGACAGTCTCCTACGAGCAGTACTTC
>TRBV19|TRBJ1-2|.|.
CASSNQGLTNYGYTF
TGTGCCAGTAGTAACCAGGGCCTTACTAACTATGGCTACACCTTC
>TRBV7-2|TRBJ2-3|once|TRBD2
CASSSRLAGGIDTQYF
TGTGCCAGCAGCTCCCGACTAGCGGGGGGTATAGATACGCAGTATTTT
>TRBV18|TRBJ1-6|.|.
CASSPDSKINSPLHF
TGTGCCAGCTCACCCGACAGCAAAATTAATTCACCCCTCCACTTT
>TRBV19|TRBJ2-2|.|.
CASSIYRGTNTGELFF
TGTGCCAGTAGTATCTATAGGGGTACGAACACCGGGGAGCTGTTTTTT
>TRBV7-6|TRBJ2-1|.|TRBD2
CASSLDPASGRRDEQFF
TGTGCCAGCAGCTTAGATCCGGCTAGCGGGAGGAGGGATGAGCAGTTCTTC
>TRBV9|TRBJ2-4|once|.
CASSVEGGLGIQYF
TGTGCCAGCAGCGTAGAAGGAGGGCTTGGCATTCAGTACTTC
>TRBV7-2|TRBJ2-5|.|TRBD2
CASSSRGTSGVLKTQYF
TGTGCCAGCAGCTCCAGGGGGACTAGCGGGGTATTGAAGACCCAGTACTTC
>TRBV5-4|TRBJ2-6|.|.
CASSSNVLGANVLTF
TGTGCCAGCAGCTCCAACGTACTTGGGGCCAACGTCCTGACTTTC
>TRBV5-6|TRBJ2-6|.|.
CASSLSSGANVLTF
TGTGCCAGCAGCTTGTCATCCGGGGCCAACGTCCTGACTTTC
>TRBV29-1|TRBJ2-1|.|TRBD1
CSVEKGTGGAYNEQFF
TGCAGCGTCGAGAAGGGGACAGGGGGGGCCTACAATGAGCAGTTCTTC
>TRBV19|TRBJ1-1|.|TRBD1
CASSTYETGGLTRAFF
TGTGCCAGTAGTACCTATGAGACAGGGGGCCTCACGAGGGCTTTCTTT
>TRBV29-1|TRBJ2-2|.|TRBD2
CSARGDGGELFF
TGCAGCGCCCGGGGGGACGGCGGGGAGCTGTTTTTT
>TRBV13|TRBJ2-7|.|.
CASSLGRYEQYF
TGTGCCAGCAGCTTGGGGAGGTACGAGCAGTACTTC
>TRBV2|TRBJ1-2|.|.
CANDRDNYGYTF
TGTGCCAACGACAGAGACAACTATGGCTACACCTTC
>TRBV5-4|TRBJ1-2|.|TRBD1
CASSFGQARGYTF
TGTGCCAGCAGCTTCGGACAGGCTCGTGGCTACACCTTC
>TRBV28|TRBJ2-2|.|TRBD2
CASSRSPGLAGGPGTGELFF
TGTGCCAGCAGCCGTAGCCCGGGACTAGCGGGGGGGCCGGGCACCGGGGAGCTGTTTTTT
>TRBV11-2|TRBJ2-7|.|.
CASSLQPTGTYEQYF
TGTGCCAGCAGCTTACAACCGACAGGAACCTACGAGCAGTACTTC
>TRBV28|TRBJ2-1|.|.
CASSVLQGSTEQFF
TGTGCCAGCAGTGTCTTACAGGGTTCTACGGAGCAGTTCTTC
>TRBV7-3|TRBJ1-6|.|TRBD1
CASSLGTASSPLHF
TGTGCCAGCAGCTTAGGGACAGCCTCCTCACCCCTCCACTTT
>TRBV5-4|TRBJ1-2|.|.
CASSPPGGPSGGYTF
TGTGCCAGCAGCCCCCCCGGGGGGCCGTCGGGCGGCTACACCTTC